This entry lists 8 T cell receptor beta chains sequenced from one sample in a study of blood T cell repertoires in COVID-19. Profiling relied on immunoSEQ multiplex PCR, and the TCRdb table lists in-frame clones only, not all of them. The table includes 380,000 or so clones, more than 75% detected once. Sequenced: PBMCs or T cells enriched from blood (not recorded which). These receptors were taken from a woman aged 25 to 39 with acute COVID-19.

For this clone: The sample has other DNA sequences that encode this CDR3 too. This chain links TRBV29-1 with TRBJ2-7; 8 bases map to TRBD1. Germline V CDR1 and CDR2: SQVTM, ANQGSEA. The CDR3 totals 12 residues. V trimming: 6 bases; J trimming: 2 bases; junction bases outside the gene matches: 3. In nucleotides, the CDR3 is TGCAGCGTCCTACAGGGGGCCTACGAGCAGTACTTC. This encodes CSVLQGAYEQYF.

V usage is TRBV19 and J usage is TRBJ1-2; no clear D gene. This CDR3 region has 13 residues. V was trimmed by 1 base and J by 5 bases, leaving 8 bases between them. CDR1 and CDR2 (germline): LNHDA, SQIVND (reference sequence). The CDR3: CASSIASTYGYTF. In DNA, the CDR3 is TGTGCCAGTAGTATAGCCAGTACGTATGGCTACACCTTC.

The J gene is TRBJ1-1, the V gene TRBV5-1; 9 nucleotides line up with TRBD1. V shed 2 bases, J shed 4 bases, and the junction held 6 bases outside the gene matches. There are 15 residues in the CDR3. Germline loops: CDR1 SGHRS, CDR2 YFSETQ. The CDR3: CASSFTGGRGTEAFF. The CDR3 coding sequence is TGCGCCAGCAGCTTCACAGGGGGCAGGGGCACTGAAGCTTTCTTT.

This chain connects TRBV7-4 to TRBJ2-7; no clear D. The CDR3 has 10 amino acids. Germline V lookup: CDR1 SGHVT, CDR2 SQSDAQ. The DNA for the CDR3 is TGTGCAAAGAAACACTACGAGCAGTACTTC. Protein: CAKKHYEQYF.

The chain combines TRBV7-2 with TRBJ2-1; maybe TRBD1 (6 bases). This CDR3 has 17 residues. V was clipped by 2 bases and J by 0 bases, with 14 bases between them. Germline V lookup: CDR1 SGHTA, CDR2 FQGNSA. The CDR3 sequence: CASSLYFSTGSYNEQFF. The CDR3 bases are TGTGCCAGCAGCTTATATTTCTCGACAGGCTCCTACAATGAGCAGTTCTTC.

The chain combines TRBV24-1 with TRBJ2-1; possibly TRBD2 for D (6 bases). CDR3 length: 15 residues. Germline CDR1 and CDR2: KGHDR and SFDVKD. Trimming took off 5 bases at V and 3 bases at J, with 13 bases between the two ends. The CDR3 DNA is TGTGCCACCAGTGCCGCGGGACGGGTCTACAATGAGCAGTTCTTC. It translates to CATSAAGRVYNEQFF.

The rearrangement joins TRBV9 to TRBJ1-6; tentative D call: TRBD1 (5 bases). Between the trimmed V and J ends, which lost 3 bases and 6 bases, there was a span of 13 bases. Germline assignment: CDR1 SGDLS and CDR2 YYNGEE. The CDR3 runs 15 residues. This CDR3 is CASSAQGAPNSPLHF. CDR3 coding DNA: TGTGCCAGCAGCGCGCAGGGTGCCCCTAATTCACCCCTCCACTTT. The entire variable domain, with the rest obtained from reference TRBV9 and TRBJ1-6, is as follows: DSGVTQTPKHLITATGQRVTLRCSPRSGDLSVYWYQQSLDQGLQFLIQYYNGEERAKGNILERFSAQQFPDLHSELNLSSLELGDSALYFCASSAQGAPNSPLHFGNGTRLTVT.

This clone was found once. The rearrangement links TRBV5-4 to TRBJ2-7; D remains ambiguous. V was cut by 1 base and J by 6 bases, with 11 bases left in between. Germline V gene data show CDR1 as SGHNT and CDR2 as YYREEE (reference sequence). This CDR3 has 13 amino acids. In DNA, the CDR3 is TGTGCCAGCAGCTTGAACGTTCGGAGCGAGCAGTACTTC. Encoded protein: CASSLNVRSEQYF.